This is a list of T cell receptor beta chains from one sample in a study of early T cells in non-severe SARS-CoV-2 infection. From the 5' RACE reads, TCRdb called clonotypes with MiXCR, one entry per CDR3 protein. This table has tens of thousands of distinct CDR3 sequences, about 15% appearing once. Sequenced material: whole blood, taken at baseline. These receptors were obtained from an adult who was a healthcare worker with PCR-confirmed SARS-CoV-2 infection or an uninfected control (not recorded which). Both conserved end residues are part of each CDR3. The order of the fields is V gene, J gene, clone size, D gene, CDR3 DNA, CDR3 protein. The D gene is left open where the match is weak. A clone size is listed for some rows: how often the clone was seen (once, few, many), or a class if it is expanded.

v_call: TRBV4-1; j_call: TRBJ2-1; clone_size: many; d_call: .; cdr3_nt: TGCGCCAGCAGCCAAGTCAGTGCTGACACAGGGTACTACAATGAGCAGTTCTTC; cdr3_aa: CASSQVSADTGYYNEQFF
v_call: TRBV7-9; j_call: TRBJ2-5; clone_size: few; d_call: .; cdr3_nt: TGTGCCAGCAGCTTATGGTTGGGTAGAGGCCAAGAGACCCAGTACTTC; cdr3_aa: CASSLWLGRGQETQYF
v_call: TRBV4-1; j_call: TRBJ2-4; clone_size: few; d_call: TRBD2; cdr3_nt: TGCGCCAGCAGCCAGCCTGGGACTAGCGGGGATCAGTACTTC; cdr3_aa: CASSQPGTSGDQYF
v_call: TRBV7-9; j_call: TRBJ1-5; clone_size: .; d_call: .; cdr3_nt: TGTGCCAGCAGCTCCCAGATGGGGGGCGATCAGCCCCAGCATTTT; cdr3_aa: CASSSQMGGDQPQHF
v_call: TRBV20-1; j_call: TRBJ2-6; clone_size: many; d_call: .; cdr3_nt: TGCAGTGCTAGGAAAGATGAGGCCAACGTCCTGACTTTC; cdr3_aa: CSARKDEANVLTF
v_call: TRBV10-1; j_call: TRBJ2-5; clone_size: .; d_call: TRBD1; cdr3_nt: TGCGCCAGCAGTGAGTCGACAGGGAGTGGCGAAGAGACCCAGTACTTC; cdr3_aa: CASSESTGSGEETQYF
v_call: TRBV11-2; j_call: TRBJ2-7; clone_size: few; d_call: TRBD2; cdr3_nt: TGTGCCAGCAGCTTAGGTACTAGCGGGACCTACGAGCAGTACTTC; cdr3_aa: CASSLGTSGTYEQYF
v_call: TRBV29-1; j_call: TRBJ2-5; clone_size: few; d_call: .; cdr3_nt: TGCAGCGTTGTGCCGGGGACCTACCAAGAGACCCAGTACTTC; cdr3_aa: CSVVPGTYQETQYF
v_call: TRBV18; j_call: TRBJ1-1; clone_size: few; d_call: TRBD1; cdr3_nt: TGTGCCAGCTCAGGACAGGGAATGGGAAACACTGAAGCTTTCTTT; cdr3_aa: CASSGQGMGNTEAFF
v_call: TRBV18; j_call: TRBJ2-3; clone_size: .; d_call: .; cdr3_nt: TGTGCCAGCTCACCTTCCACGACTAGAGGGAGCACAGATACGCAGTATTTT; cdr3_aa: CASSPSTTRGSTDTQYF
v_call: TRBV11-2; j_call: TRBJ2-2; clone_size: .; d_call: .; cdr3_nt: TGTGCCAGCAGCTGGGGACGGGGTTCCGGGGAGCTGTTTTTT; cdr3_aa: CASSWGRGSGELFF
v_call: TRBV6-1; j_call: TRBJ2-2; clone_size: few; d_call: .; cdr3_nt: TGTGCCAGCAGTGAACAGGGGAGAAACACCGGGGAGCTGTTTTTT; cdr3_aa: CASSEQGRNTGELFF
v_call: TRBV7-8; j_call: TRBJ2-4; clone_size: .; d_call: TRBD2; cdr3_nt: TGTGCCAGCAGCTTAGGTAGCGGGAGCAACATTCAGTACTTC; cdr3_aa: CASSLGSGSNIQYF
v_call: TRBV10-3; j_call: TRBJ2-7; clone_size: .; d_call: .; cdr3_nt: TGTGCCATCAGTGAGTCTTCCTCGGACAATGGTCAAGAGTACTTC; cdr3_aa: CAISESSSDNGQEYF
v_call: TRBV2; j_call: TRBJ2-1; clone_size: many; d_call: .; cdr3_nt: TGTGCCAGCAGTGAACGTGGACCATTTGGGTTCTTC; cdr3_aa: CASSERGPFGFF
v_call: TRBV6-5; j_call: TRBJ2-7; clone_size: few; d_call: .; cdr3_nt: TGTGCCAGCAGGTCCCTCTACGAGCAGTACTTC; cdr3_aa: CASRSLYEQYF